The 8 T cell receptor beta chains below were found in one sample sequenced in a study of spatial heterogeneity in lung cancer. Whole-study results and caveats: Tumor mutation counts were tracked by expanded intratumoral alpha and beta TCR counts.

TCRdb reprocessed the 5' RACE reads via MiXCR and lists one record per CDR3 protein. The sample lists 8,500 to 10,000 distinct CDR3 sequences, roughly 51% occurring once. Time point denoted: sample taken at primary tumor resection. Their recognized antigens are unknown. Sequencing was performed on lung tumor tissue, taken at surgery. These receptors all come from a female donor with early-stage non-small cell lung cancer.

A word on this clonotype: This beta chain appears as a stray read in a library generated for alpha chains; its size is not informative. The chain has TRBV7-2 and TRBJ2-2; D gene unclear. Trimming took 1 base from V and 7 from J, leaving 7 bases between them. Germline V lookup: CDR1 SGHTA, CDR2 FQGNSA. This CDR3 is built from 13 residues. CDR3 in DNA: TGTGCCAGCAGCTTAGGTCTAGACGGGGAGCTGTTTTTT. Translating it yields CASSLGLDGELFF.

In the case of this clonotype: With the library built for alpha chains, this beta chain is off target and its frequency is not meaningful. The chain is built from TRBV2 and TRBJ1-1, with D perhaps TRBD1 (6 bases). Trimming left V 3 bases short and J 5 bases short, with 13 bases between. This CDR3 is 14 amino acids long. Germline V gene sequence: CDR1 SNHLY, CDR2 FYNNEI. CDR3 region: CASSDRTAGTEAFF. In DNA, the CDR3 is TGTGCCAGCAGTGATCGGACAGCGGGGACTGAAGCTTTCTTT.

In regard to this clonotype: This beta chain appears as a stray read in a library generated for alpha chains; its size is not informative. The rearrangement uses TRBV30 and TRBJ2-5, with a tentative D call TRBD1 (5 bases). V lost 3 bases, J lost 2 bases, and 10 bases lay in between. The CDR3 is 13 amino acids. The germline CDR1 and CDR2 sequences are GTSNPN and SVGIG (reference sequence). The CDR3 region has the DNA TGTGCCTGGAGGTGGGGCAGGCAAGAGACCCAGTACTTC. Encoded protein: CAWRWGRQETQYF.

Of note for this clonotype: This beta chain slipped into a library made for alpha chains as a stray read, so its size is not meaningful. The V and J genes are TRBV6-6 and TRBJ1-2, with 7 bases lining up with TRBD1. This CDR3 is built from 15 residues. The V and J ends lost 0 bases and 2 bases, in that order; junction bases with no gene match: 3. CDR1 and CDR2 (germline): MNHNY, SVGAGI (reference sequence). The CDR3, as DNA: TGTGCCAGCAGTTACTCAGGGGGCGCAAACTATGGCTACACCTTC. This sequence encodes CASSYSGGANYGYTF.

On this clonotype: This beta chain appears as a stray read in a library generated for alpha chains; its size is not informative. The chain recombines TRBV5-6 with TRBJ1-1; 7 bases are shared with TRBD1. With 2 bases clipped from V and 3 bases from J, the junction kept 7 bases outside the gene matches. The germline V gene encodes CDR1 SGHDT and CDR2 YYEEEE. CDR3 length: 15 amino acids. The CDR3 is CASSLQGNVYTEAFF. The CDR3 DNA reads as TGTGCCAGCAGCTTACAGGGGAATGTTTACACTGAAGCTTTCTTT.

As concerns this clonotype: This beta chain came through as a stray read in a library set up for alpha chains, and its size says little. The rearrangement joins TRBV5-5 to TRBJ2-5; 7 positions agree with TRBD1. Trimming removed 1 base from V and 1 base from J; junction bases left unmatched: 4. The CDR3 extends over 15 amino acids. The V gene's germline CDR1 is SGHKS and CDR2 YYEKEE (reference sequence). The CDR3 bases are TGTGCCAGCAGCTTGACCTGGGACAGCCAAGAGACCCAGTACTTC. It specifies CASSLTWDSQETQYF.

To note about this clonotype: This beta chain was picked up by a library intended for alpha chains and is off target, so its count carries little meaning. V and J are TRBV21-1 and TRBJ2-4. TRBV21-1 is a listed pseudogene. The length of the CDR3 is 14 residues. In DNA form, the CDR3 reads TGTGCCAGCAGCAAAGGCCGGACCAAAAACATTCAGTACTTC. Translation: CASSKGRTKNIQYF.

Points on this clonotype: This beta chain represents an off-target read in a library built for alpha chains; its size is of limited meaning. The chain combines TRBV7-9 with TRBJ1-1; D remains unclear. The CDR3 contains 12 residues. Germline V CDR1 and CDR2: SEHNR, FQNEAQ (reference sequence). Between the trimmed V and J ends, which lost 5 bases and 8 bases, there was a span of 12 bases. The CDR3 reads CASSRESEEAFF. CDR3 nucleotides: TGTGCCAGCAGCCGAGAGAGTGAAGAAGCTTTCTTT.